The clone carrying this T cell receptor beta chain is classed as medium-sized. What it recognizes is unknown. cDNA was made from 400 to 500 ng RNA using alpha and beta constant primers. Using multiplexing indices, alpha and beta chain libraries were generated apart by chain-specific third strand synthesis. TCRdb ran MiXCR on the 5' RACE reads and lists one entry per CDR3 protein. The sample shows over 5,000 distinct CDR3 sequences, roughly a quarter of them seen only once. The sample is drawn from a study of HIV-infected patients and healthy controls. Findings and caveats of the study: With just sixteen HIV-infected individuals processed, the findings' generality was considered strongly limited. The seeming recovery of the Gini index after therapy in HIV-infected patients vanished in size-matched data.

The repertoire came from unfractionated whole blood and reflected all unsorted peripheral T cells. V was shortened by 6 bases and J by 1 base, with 12 bases between the two germline ends. The germline V gene has CDR1 MNHEY and CDR2 SVGEGT. The CDR3 covers 14 residues. V gene TRBV6-2 or TRBV6-3 combines with J gene TRBJ1-1, with D unresolved. The receptor's source is an adult with HIV infection. The sequences come from blood, collected before antiretroviral therapy. CDR3 amino acids: CASRTGRANTEAFF. CDR3 nucleotides: TGTGCCAGCAGGACCGGACGGGCGAACACTGAAGCTTTCTTT.